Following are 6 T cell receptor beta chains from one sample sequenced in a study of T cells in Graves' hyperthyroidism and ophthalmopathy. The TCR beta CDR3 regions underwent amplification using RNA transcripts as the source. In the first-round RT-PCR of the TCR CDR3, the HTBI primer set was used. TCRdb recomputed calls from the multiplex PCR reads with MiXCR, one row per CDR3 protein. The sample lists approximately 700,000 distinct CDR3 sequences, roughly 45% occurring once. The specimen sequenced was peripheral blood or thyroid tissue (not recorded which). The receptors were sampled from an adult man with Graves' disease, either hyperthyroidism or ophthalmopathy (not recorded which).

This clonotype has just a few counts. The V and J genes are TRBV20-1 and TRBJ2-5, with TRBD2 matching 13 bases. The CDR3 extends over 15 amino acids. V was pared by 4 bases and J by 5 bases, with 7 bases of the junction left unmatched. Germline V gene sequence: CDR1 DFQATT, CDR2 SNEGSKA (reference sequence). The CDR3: CSATGTSGASETQYF. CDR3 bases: TGCAGTGCTACCGGGACTAGCGGGGCATCGGAGACCCAGTACTTC.

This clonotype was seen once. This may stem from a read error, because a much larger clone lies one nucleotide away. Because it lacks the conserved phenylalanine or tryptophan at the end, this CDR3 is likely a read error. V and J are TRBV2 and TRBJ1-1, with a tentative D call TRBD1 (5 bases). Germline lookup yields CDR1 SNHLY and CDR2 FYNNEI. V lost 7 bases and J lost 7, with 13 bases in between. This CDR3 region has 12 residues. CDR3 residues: CASKGGAFEAFL. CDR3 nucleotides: TGTGCCAGCAAGGGAGGGGCCTTTGAAGCTTTCCTT.

DNA of the CDR3: TGCGCCAGCAGCTGGACCCCAGGGGGCGTCGAGCAGTACTTC. The encoded protein is CASSWTPGGVEQYF. The V call is TRBV5-1, the J call TRBJ2-7; 8 positions match TRBD1. V shed 3 bases and J 6 bases; nucleotides not matched to a gene: 8. The CDR3 has 14 residues. Germline V gene data show CDR1 as SGHRS and CDR2 as YFSETQ.

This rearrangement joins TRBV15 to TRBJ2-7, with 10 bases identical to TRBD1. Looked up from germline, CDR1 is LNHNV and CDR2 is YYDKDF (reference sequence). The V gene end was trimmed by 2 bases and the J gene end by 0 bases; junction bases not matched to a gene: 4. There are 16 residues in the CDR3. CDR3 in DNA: TGTGCCACCAGCAGAACGAGGACAGGGGGCTCCTACGAGCAGTACTTC. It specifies CATSRTRTGGSYEQYF.

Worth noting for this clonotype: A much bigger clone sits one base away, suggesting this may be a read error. The CDR3 region has the DNA TGCGCCAGCAGCGCAGGGAGTGAGGACTATGGCTACACCTTC. It yields the protein CASSAGSEDYGYTF. The chain employs TRBV10-2 and TRBJ1-2; D perhaps matches TRBD1 (5 bases). Trimming shortened V by 6 bases and J by 3 bases, and 14 bases separated the two germline ends. The germline V gene encodes CDR1 WSHSY and CDR2 SAAADI. The CDR3 contains 14 residues.

The CDR3 spells CSALTSGETQYF. The DNA of the CDR3 is TGCAGTGCGCTCACTAGCGGAGAGACCCAGTACTTC. The chain couples TRBV20-1 to TRBJ2-5; 8 nucleotides agree with TRBD2. The V segment lost 6 bases and the J segment 4 bases; nucleotides outside the gene matches: 4. The CDR3 totals 12 residues. Germline V lookup: CDR1 DFQATT, CDR2 SNEGSKA (reference sequence).